This passage covers 26 T cell receptor beta chains from one sample sequenced in a study of blood T cells in healthy people across ages. Alongside a J-beta primer mix, a sample-barcoded 5' primer served in a second PCR lasting roughly 7 to 12 cycles. Via MiXCR, TCRdb re-called the 5' RACE reads, giving one row per CDR3 protein. The data show 800,000 or so distinct CDR3 sequences, about 45% seen once. Input material: blood. These receptors were obtained from a man older than 75 in good health.

This clonotype was observed a handful of times. The V and J genes are TRBV7-2 and TRBJ2-7; 7 bases line up with TRBD2. Looked up from germline, CDR1 is SGHTA and CDR2 is FQGNSA. This CDR3 is 16 amino acids long. J was trimmed by 2 bases and V by 1 base; bases with no gene match: 8. CDR3 in amino acids: CASSLEILAATYEQYF. In nucleotides, the CDR3 is TGTGCCAGCAGCTTAGAGATCCTAGCGGCCACCTACGAGCAGTACTTC.

The sample holds a few counts of this clonotype. This chain connects TRBV29-1 to TRBJ2-5; the D is unclear. The J call may not be correct, given that the DNA end is closer to TRBJ2-7. This CDR3 has 12 amino acids. CDR1 SQVTM and CDR2 ANQGSEA come from the germline V gene. The CDR3 loop is CSVDYDSHEQYF. Written as DNA, the CDR3 is TGCAGCGTTGATTATGACTCTCACGAGCAGTACTTC.

Note on this clonotype: A much larger clone lies one base from this, so it may be a read error. The chain uses TRBV25-1 and TRBJ2-5; tentative D call: TRBD1 (6 bases). The CDR3 sequence is 15 residues long. With 4 bases removed from V and 13 bases from J, the gap between germline ends came to 25 bases. Germline CDR1 reads MGHDK; CDR2 reads SYGVNS. In DNA form, the CDR3 reads TGTGCCAGCAGTGTTCGGGACACGAACAACTACGAGCGGTACTTC. Its translation: CASSVRDTNNYERYF.

The J gene is TRBJ2-2, the V gene TRBV6-1; possible D gene TRBD2, 5 bases. This CDR3 has 15 amino acids. Trimming cost V 2 bases and J 3 bases, with 10 bases left between them. CDR1 MNHNS and CDR2 SASEGT come from the germline V gene. In DNA, the CDR3 is TGTGCCAGCAGTGAACCGGGAAGACACACCGGGGAGCTGTTTTTT. Translation gives CASSEPGRHTGELFF.

Many counts were recorded for this clonotype. J is TRBJ2-4 and V is TRBV12-3 or TRBV12-4; 7 positions match TRBD1. The CDR3 loop spans 16 amino acids. V lost 5 bases to trimming and J lost 0 bases; unmatched junction nucleotides: 7. This chain's CDR3 is CASSVTGQLAKNIQYF. CDR3 sequence (DNA): TGTGCCAGCAGTGTGACGGGACAGCTAGCCAAAAACATTCAGTACTTC.

V is TRBV28 and J is TRBJ2-3; TRBD1 agrees at 7 bases. V shed 10 bases and J 5 bases; nucleotides not matched to a gene: 6. This CDR3 has 12 residues. Germline lookup yields CDR1 MDHEN and CDR2 SYDVKM. The CDR3 loop reads CATRGRVDTQYF. CDR3 coding DNA: TGTGCCACTAGGGGGCGAGTAGATACGCAGTATTTT.

This clonotype was seen a handful of times. V is TRBV20-1 and J is TRBJ1-4; D might be TRBD1 (5 bases). Germline V lookup: CDR1 DFQATT, CDR2 SNEGSKA (reference sequence). The CDR3 is 13 residues long. Trimming pared 4 bases from V and 2 bases from J, leaving 8 bases between. The CDR3 protein is CSATRDTNEKLFF. CDR3 nucleotides: TGCAGTGCTACCCGGGACACTAATGAAAAACTGTTTTTT.

This clonotype was seen ten or more times. In nucleotides, the CDR3 is TGTGCCAGCAGCCCCGGTCGGCCGTGGGACTATGGCTACACCTTC. Protein: CASSPGRPWDYGYTF. This chain links TRBV7-2 with TRBJ1-2; D gene ambiguous. The CDR3 length is 15 residues. The germline CDR1 and CDR2 sequences are SGHTA and FQGNSA. Trimming pared 5 bases from V and 3 bases from J, leaving 16 bases between.

DNA of the CDR3: TGTGCCAGCAGCCCGACATTTAGTAGGACCTCTGGGGCCAACGTCCTGACTTTC. Translating gives CASSPTFSRTSGANVLTF. J is TRBJ2-6 and V is TRBV7-9; no definite D call. Germline CDR1 and CDR2: SEHNR and FQNEAQ (reference sequence). The ends were cut back, 5 bases at V and 0 bases at J, with 17 bases in the middle. The CDR3 has 18 amino acids.

V is TRBV7-8 and J is TRBJ2-7; D might be TRBD1 (5 bases). CDR1 and CDR2 from the germline V gene are SGHVS and FQNEAQ. The CDR3 is 13 amino acids. Trimming took 4 bases from V and 6 from J, leaving 13 bases between them. In DNA form, the CDR3 reads TGTGCCAGCAGCTCTACAACAGGCTCCGAGCAGTACTTC. It codes for CASSSTTGSEQYF.

This clonotype was counted only a few times. V and J are TRBV18 and TRBJ1-4; D is unclear. CDR1 is KGHSH, CDR2 LQKENI, per germline. Deletions cut 2 bases from V and 5 bases from J, with 9 bases between. There are 14 residues in the CDR3. The CDR3 sequence: CASSPVTANEKLFF. The CDR3 DNA sequence: TGTGCCAGCTCACCAGTGACGGCGAATGAAAAACTGTTTTTT.

The chain uses TRBV11-2 and TRBJ2-3, with D perhaps matching TRBD2 (5 bases). Germline V CDR1 and CDR2: SGHAT, FQNNGV. This CDR3 region has 15 residues. Trimming left V 2 bases short and J 5 bases short, with 14 bases between. Written as DNA, the CDR3 is TGTGCCAGCAGCTTACTCCGTGGCGGGCAAGATACGCAGTATTTT. Its translation: CASSLLRGGQDTQYF.

This chain joins TRBV18 and TRBJ2-5, with D unresolved. This CDR3 spans 15 amino acids. The V gene lost 0 bases and the J gene lost 3 bases, with 11 bases spanning the gap. In germline, CDR1 is KGHSH, CDR2 LQKENI. CDR3 sequence: CASSPPSQTKETQYF. DNA for the CDR3: TGTGCCAGCTCACCACCGAGTCAGACGAAAGAGACCCAGTACTTC.

The CDR3 coding sequence is TGCAGCGCCCCTAGAGTGGCAGGGAATGAGCAGTTCTTC. Translating it yields CSAPRVAGNEQFF. The chain combines TRBV29-1 with TRBJ2-1, with a weak D call TRBD1 (5 bases). CDR3 length: 13 amino acids. V lost 7 bases and J 7 bases, leaving 17 bases between the germline ends. Looked up from germline, CDR1 is SQVTM and CDR2 is ANQGSEA.

This clonotype was counted only a few times. The chain recombines TRBV7-2 with TRBJ2-5, with D tentatively TRBD1 or TRBD2 (5 bases each). The ends were cut back, 5 bases at V and 4 bases at J, with 23 bases in the middle. The CDR3 is 17 amino acids. Germline CDR1 SGHTA, CDR2 FQGNSA. The CDR3 protein is CASSPSRGTPKGETQYF. The CDR3 DNA sequence: TGTGCCAGCAGCCCTAGCCGGGGCACCCCAAAAGGAGAGACCCAGTACTTC.

This clonotype was seen at least ten times. The chain carries TRBV3-1 and TRBJ2-7; tentatively, D is TRBD1 (6 bases). CDR3 length: 14 residues. V lost 8 bases to trimming and J lost 2 bases, with 16 bases between them. CDR1 and CDR2 from the germline V gene are LGHDT and YNNKEL (reference sequence). The chain's CDR3 is CASSRETGPYEQYF. The DNA for the CDR3 is TGTGCCAGCTCAAGGGAGACAGGTCCCTACGAGCAGTACTTC.

V usage is TRBV7-2 and J usage is TRBJ2-7; D is perhaps TRBD1 or TRBD2 (5 bases each). Germline lookup yields CDR1 SGHTA and CDR2 FQGNSA. This CDR3 has 14 residues. V lost 1 base and J lost 6, with 13 bases in between. The CDR3 sequence: CASSLGGKGSEQYF. DNA for the CDR3: TGTGCCAGCAGCTTAGGGGGGAAGGGAAGCGAGCAGTACTTC. Variable domain in full (rest from reference TRBV7-2 and TRBJ2-7): GAGVSQSPSNKVTEKGKDVELRCDPISGHTALYWYRQSLGQGLEFLIYFQGNSAPDKSGLPSDRFSAERTGGSVSTLTIQRTQQEDSAVYLCASSLGGKGSEQYFGPGTRLTVT.

This rearrangement joins TRBV7-2 to TRBJ2-5; TRBD2 aligns across 8 bases. Near its end, the DNA agrees better with TRBJ2-7, so the J call may be wrong. This CDR3 has 15 residues. Per germline, CDR1 SGHTA and CDR2 FQGNSA. The CDR3 spells CASSRTGTSTHEQYF. The DNA of the CDR3 is TGTGCCAGCAGCAGAACCGGGACTAGTACCCACGAGCAGTACTTC.

This rearrangement joins TRBV5-1 to TRBJ1-1, with D possibly matching TRBD1 (5 bases). The CDR3 extends over 18 amino acids. Germline V gives CDR1 SGHRS, CDR2 YFSETQ. Trimming removed 3 bases from V and 6 bases from J, with 27 bases in between. CDR3 DNA: TGCGCCAGCAGCTCCTTCTCACTAAGGGACGTAGTCCGCTCTGAAGCTTTCTTT. Its protein product is CASSSFSLRDVVRSEAFF.

The chain uses TRBV20-1 and TRBJ2-7; TRBD1 matches 9 bases. J lost 6 bases, V lost 4 bases, and 4 bases had no gene match. This CDR3 is 12 amino acids long. CDR1 is DFQATT, CDR2 SNEGSKA, per germline (reference sequence). This chain's CDR3 is CSATRTGAEQYF. In nucleotides, the CDR3 is TGCAGTGCTACTAGGACAGGGGCCGAGCAGTACTTC.

CDR3 loop: CASSLFAGGPSGNEQFF. The CDR3 region has the DNA TGTGCCAGCAGCTTATTTGCGGGAGGGCCCAGTGGGAATGAGCAGTTCTTC. This chain uses TRBV7-2 with TRBJ2-1; TRBD2 aligns across 9 bases. The V gene's germline CDR1 is SGHTA and CDR2 FQGNSA. V lost 2 bases and J lost 7; bases outside the gene matches: 12. This CDR3 contains 17 residues.

The chain combines TRBV29-1 with TRBJ2-3; possibly TRBD1 for D (6 bases). The germline V and J ends were trimmed by 4 bases and 5 bases, with 16 bases remaining between them. Germline lookup yields CDR1 SQVTM and CDR2 ANQGSEA. This CDR3 comprises 14 residues. CDR3 amino acids: CSVGLKQGVDTQYF. CDR3 DNA sequence: TGCAGCGTTGGCCTAAAACAGGGAGTAGATACGCAGTATTTT.

This clonotype was counted between two and nine times. This chain links TRBV6-1 with TRBJ2-6; possibly TRBD1 for D (5 bases). Germline V lookup: CDR1 MNHNS, CDR2 SASEGT. Deletions cut 11 bases from V and 2 bases from J, with 13 bases between. The CDR3 sequence is 14 residues long. CDR3 DNA: TGTGCCGGGGCGAGGATCCCTGGGGCCAACGTCCTGACTTTC. Its protein is CAGARIPGANVLTF.

V and J are TRBV7-3 and TRBJ2-1; D might be TRBD2 (7 bases). V was clipped by 2 bases and J by 8 bases, with 16 bases between them. Germline lookup yields CDR1 SGHTA and CDR2 FQGTGA. This CDR3 region has 15 residues. This chain's CDR3 is CASSLDGGPTYEQFF. CDR3 bases: TGTGCCAGCAGCTTAGACGGGGGGCCTACATATGAGCAGTTCTTC.

This clonotype was found a few times. The chain recombines TRBV20-1 with TRBJ2-3; 8 bases are a match to TRBD1. Losses at the gene ends were 0 bases for V and 7 bases for J; bases not matched to a gene: 12. The V gene's germline CDR1 is DFQATT and CDR2 SNEGSKA (reference sequence). The CDR3 length is 16 residues. CDR3: CSARDPLGTGGNTQYF. CDR3 nucleotides: TGCAGTGCTAGAGACCCCCTTGGGACAGGAGGGAATACGCAGTATTTT.

The CDR3, as DNA: TGCGCCAGCAGCCAAGAGATAGCGGGAGGGTTTAATGAGCAGTACTTC. This sequence encodes CASSQEIAGGFNEQYF. V is TRBV4-3 and J is TRBJ2-5; TRBD2 matches 11 bases. This CDR3 has 16 residues. Per the germline V gene, CDR1 is LGHNA and CDR2 is YSLEER. V shed 0 bases and J 11 bases; nucleotides not matched to a gene: 11.